This T cell receptor (beta chain) was profiled in a study of blood T cell repertoires in COVID-19. Germline CDR1 reads LNHDA; CDR2 reads SQIVND (reference sequence). Germline trimming cut 2 bases from V and 2 bases from J; bases unmatched to any gene: 10. CDR3 length: 17 amino acids. TCRdb keeps only in-frame clones here, not all; method: immunoSEQ multiplex PCR. The profile shows 200,000 to 250,000 clones, about 90% of them singletons. The sequence came from a man aged 30 to 45 who had recovered from COVID-19. Sequenced: PBMCs or T cells enriched from blood (not recorded which). The chain couples TRBV19 to TRBJ2-3; 7 nucleotides match TRBD2. The CDR3, as DNA: TGTGCCAGTAGTATACTCCTTGGGGGAGGGCCCACAGATACGCAGTATTTT. Amino acid sequence: CASSILLGGGPTDTQYF.